This entry lists 6 T cell receptor beta chains sequenced from one sample in a study of monozygotic twins with inflammatory bowel disease. TCRdb reprocessed the 5' RACE reads, keeping one entry per CDR3 protein, no DNA. Its listing shows more than 300,000 distinct CDR3 sequences. The sequenced sample consisted of blood. These TCRs come from a human donor with ulcerative colitis or Crohn's disease, or a healthy co-twin of an affected twin (not recorded which).

The chain carries TRBV6-1 and TRBJ2-1; TCRdb indicates TRBD2, and absent DNA this call remains unverified. CDR1 and CDR2 from the germline V gene are MNHNS and SASEGT. The CDR3 has 16 amino acids. The CDR3 reads CASSNAGTSGVNEQFF.

The chain combines TRBV7-3 with TRBJ2-3. Looked up from germline, CDR1 is SGHTA and CDR2 is FQGTGA. The CDR3 consists of 15 residues. The CDR3 loop is CASSLNSASTDTQYF.

This sequence joins TRBV11-2 and TRBJ2-7; the TCRdb D gene call, TRBD1, has no DNA to confirm it. Germline V lookup: CDR1 SGHAT, CDR2 FQNNGV. This CDR3 contains 15 residues. CDR3 residues: CASSPGTGKAYEQYF.

The genes are TRBV10-3 and TRBJ2-7; TCRdb's D call of TRBD1 is untestable without DNA. The CDR3 covers 16 residues. Germline CDR1 ENHRY, CDR2 SYGVKD. The CDR3 region is CAISAGDRDSPYEQYF.

V gene TRBV29-1 combines with J gene TRBJ2-1; absent DNA, TCRdb's TRBD1 call cannot be checked. The length of the CDR3 is 15 residues. Germline V gives CDR1 SQVTM, CDR2 ANQGSEA. CDR3 in amino acids: CSGLQGGGNYNEQFF.

The gene calls are TRBV5-1 and TRBJ1-4; TCRdb's D call, TRBD1, is unchecked because there is no DNA. Germline-derived CDR1 and CDR2 are SGHRS and YFSETQ. The CDR3 spans 15 residues. CDR3 sequence: CASSGQGADGEKLFF.